This T cell receptor beta chain was retrieved from a study of shared clonotypes between healthy human individuals. This clone was found a few times. The method was immunoSEQ multiplex PCR; TCRdb's version includes in-frame clones alone and lacks a portion of them. The repertoire has roughly 1 million clones, about 77% of them found once; the top ten carry approximately 1.5%. V lost 2 bases, J lost 16 bases, and 15 bases lay in between. The CDR3 extends over 13 amino acids. Germline V gives CDR1 MNHNY, CDR2 SVGAGI (reference sequence). The sequence was collected from a man between 18 and 29 years old in good health. Sequencing was done on a sample of memory CD4+ T cells sorted from blood. This sample's subset: CD45RA-negative fraction. This rearrangement joins TRBV6-6 to TRBJ1-6, with D possibly being TRBD1 (6 bases). The CDR3 region is CASSYLQGEGLHF. CDR3 nucleotides: TGTGCCAGCAGTTACCTACAGGGAGAGGGTCTCCACTTT.